Below, 11 T cell receptor beta chains from the same sample are listed, as sequenced in a study of T cells after yellow fever vaccination. TCRdb reprocessed the 5' RACE reads with MiXCR, giving one entry per CDR3 protein. The sample lists about 74,000 distinct CDR3 sequences; more than 5.5% were seen once. This sample comprised CD8+ T cells sorted from PBMCs, obtained 5 days after the first yellow fever vaccination. Every receptor here comes from a man aged 18-30 years who received the YFV17D yellow fever vaccine.

There are a few counts of this clonotype. This chain links TRBV11-3 with TRBJ2-3; D uncertain. This CDR3 region has 15 residues. The germline CDR1 and CDR2 sequences are SGHNT and YENEEA. Deletions cut 1 base from V and 3 bases from J, with 11 bases between. CDR3 sequence (DNA): TGTGCCAGCAGCTTAGGGCACTTTCAGACAGATACGCAGTATTTT. Translating it yields CASSLGHFQTDTQYF.

This clonotype was picked up a small number of times. J is TRBJ2-7 and V is TRBV7-9; unclear D gene. The CDR3 has 14 residues. V lost 4 bases, J lost 0 bases, and 10 bases lay in between. Germline V gene lookup returns CDR1 SEHNR and CDR2 FQNEAQ (reference sequence). Here the CDR3 DNA reads TGTGCCAGCAGCTCGGAACTACTCTCCTACGAGCAGTACTTC. Translating gives CASSSELLSYEQYF.

The sample holds a few counts of this clonotype. J is TRBJ1-1 and V is TRBV3-1; no definite D call. V shed 0 bases and J shed 3 bases, with 11 bases lying between them. The length of the CDR3 is 15 residues. The germline V gene has CDR1 LGHDT and CDR2 YNNKEL (reference sequence). The CDR3 DNA follows: TGTGCCAGCAGCCAAGACCCCGGGCAGGACACTGAAGCTTTCTTT. This gives the protein CASSQDPGQDTEAFF.

This clonotype showed up just a few times. This rearrangement joins TRBV19 to TRBJ1-1; TRBD1 matches at 9 bases. The CDR3 sequence is 13 residues long. V shed 7 bases and J 2 bases; nucleotides not matched to a gene: 2. Germline V gives CDR1 LNHDA, CDR2 SQIVND (reference sequence). The CDR3 nucleotides are TGTGCCAGTAAGGACAGGGGAAACACTGAAGCTTTCTTT. As protein: CASKDRGNTEAFF. Variable domain in full (rest from reference TRBV19 and TRBJ1-1): DGGITQSPKYLFRKEGQNVTLSCEQNLNHDAMYWYRQDPGQGLRLIYYSQIVNDFQKGDIAEGYSVSREKKESFPLTVTSAQKNPTAFYLCASKDRGNTEAFFGQGTRLTVV.

This clonotype was counted many times. The rearrangement joins TRBV4-1 to TRBJ2-2; TRBD2 aligns across 13 bases. This CDR3 is 15 amino acids long. Trimming at V came to 6 bases and at J to 9 bases, leaving 7 bases not matched to a gene. Germline lookup yields CDR1 MGHRA and CDR2 YSYEKL. The CDR3 DNA follows: TGCGCCAGCAGACGGACTAGCGGGGGCCCTCGGGAGCTGTTTTTT. This translates into CASRRTSGGPRELFF.

This clonotype has just a few counts. The CDR3 nucleotides read TGTGCCAGCAGCTTCGGCGGGGGCGTTGAGACCCAGTACTTC. Encoded protein: CASSFGGGVETQYF. V is TRBV5-4 and J is TRBJ2-5; D may be TRBD2 (7 bases). V was clipped by 2 bases and J by 5 bases, with 13 bases between them. This CDR3 has 14 residues. CDR1 and CDR2 from the germline V gene are SGHNT and YYREEE (reference sequence).

This chain joins TRBV4-1 and TRBJ1-2, with 7 bases aligning to TRBD1. The V gene end was trimmed by 5 bases and the J gene end by 5 bases; junction bases not matched to a gene: 8. The CDR3 has 14 residues. The germline gives CDR1 MGHRA, CDR2 YSYEKL. CDR3 coding DNA: TGCGCCAGCAGCGGAAGACAGGGCATATATGGCTACACCTTC. Its protein product is CASSGRQGIYGYTF.

The sample holds a few counts of this clonotype. J is TRBJ2-1 and V is TRBV4-1, with 8 bases lining up with TRBD1. CDR3 length: 14 residues. V was pared by 4 bases and J by 8 bases, with 7 bases of the junction left unmatched. Germline V CDR1 and CDR2: MGHRA, YSYEKL. The DNA for the CDR3 is TGCGCCAGCAGCCGGCTGACAGGGGTCCATGAGCAGTTCTTC. Its translation: CASSRLTGVHEQFF.

This clonotype came up many times. The rearrangement uses TRBV5-5 and TRBJ1-5; D not certain. Germline V CDR1 and CDR2: SGHKS, YYEKEE (reference sequence). The V end lost 4 bases, the J end lost 2 bases, and 7 bases lay between the germline ends. The CDR3 has 13 amino acids. DNA for the CDR3: TGTGCCAGCAGCGGTGGGGGCAATCAGCCCCAGCATTTT. Translation gives CASSGGGNQPQHF.

The sample holds many counts of this clonotype. The CDR3 loop reads CASSPLRGPYEQYF. CDR3 DNA: TGTGCCAGCAGCCCCTTGCGGGGCCCCTACGAGCAGTACTTC. The rearrangement uses TRBV7-2 and TRBJ2-7; possibly TRBD2 for D (6 bases). Germline V gene data show CDR1 as SGHTA and CDR2 as FQGNSA. The CDR3 is made up of 14 amino acids. V lost 5 bases and J 2 bases, leaving 13 bases between the germline ends.

This clonotype has only one observation. The chain is built from TRBV4-1 and TRBJ2-5; tentative D call: TRBD1 (5 bases). CDR1 and CDR2 from the germline V gene are MGHRA and YSYEKL. The length of the CDR3 is 16 residues. V was clipped by 3 bases and J by 3 bases, with 17 bases between them. CDR3: CASSQGLAGLEETQYF. As DNA, the CDR3 is TGCGCCAGCAGCCAGGGGCTGGCAGGTCTTGAAGAGACCCAGTACTTC.